This TCR beta chain was observed in a study of CD8+CD57+ T cells in acquired aplastic anemia. Study-level information: Quantities of DNA derived from sorted CD4+ and CD8+ cells averaged approximately 3 ug.

This CDR3 is 14 amino acids long. Germline V gene data show CDR1 as LGHDT and CDR2 as YNNKEL (reference sequence). V lost 4 bases and J lost 4; bases outside the gene matches: 3. This clonotype was seen repeatedly, ten times or more. The template used for profiling TCR beta VDJ and CDR3 was genomic DNA. TCRdb ran MiXCR on the reads and lists one entry per CDR3 protein. The data contain 400,000 to 450,000 distinct CDR3 sequences, roughly 64% of them singletons. The material sequenced was sorted CD4+, CD8+, or CD8+CD57+ T cells (not recorded which) from PBMCs. The genes are TRBV3-1 and TRBJ1-4, with 7 bases identical to TRBD1. This TCR derives from a human donor in good health, serving as a control. CDR3 in DNA: TGTGCCAGCAGCCGCGACAGGGATAATGAAAAACTGTTTTTT. Protein sequence: CASSRDRDNEKLFF.